The 27 T cell receptor beta chains below come from one sample, sequenced in a study of shared T cell receptors in the human thymus. Assay: immunoSEQ multiplex PCR; the TCRdb copy retains only in-frame clones and omits some. Of hundreds of thousands of clones listed, over 90% were seen once; the top ten hold approximately 0.02%. Sequencing was done on a sample of thymocytes. The receptors come from a human donor.

The V gene is TRBV5-4, the J gene TRBJ2-7; possible D gene TRBD1, 5 bases. Per germline, CDR1 SGHNT and CDR2 YYREEE (reference sequence). The germline V and J ends were trimmed by 4 bases and 5 bases, with 13 bases remaining between them. This CDR3 has 13 amino acids. CDR3 residues: CASSIEQGHEQYF. CDR3 coding DNA: TGTGCCAGCAGCATTGAGCAGGGCCACGAGCAGTACTTC.

This chain joins TRBV20-1 and TRBJ2-1; tentative D call: TRBD2 (6 bases). This CDR3 is 11 amino acids long. Per germline, CDR1 DFQATT and CDR2 SNEGSKA (reference sequence). V shed 6 bases and J shed 6 bases, with 9 bases lying between them. CDR3: CSAVGGNEQFF. The CDR3 DNA reads TGCAGTGCAGTGGGGGGCAATGAGCAGTTCTTC.

The chain recombines TRBV29-1 with TRBJ1-2; maybe TRBD1 (6 bases). The CDR3 length is 13 residues. The ends were cut back, 6 bases at V and 3 bases at J, with 14 bases in the middle. The germline CDR1 and CDR2 sequences are SQVTM and ANQGSEA. The CDR3 sequence: CSVGLDRYYGYTF. The CDR3 region has the DNA TGCAGCGTGGGCCTCGACAGGTACTATGGCTACACCTTC.

The gene calls are TRBV5-1 and TRBJ1-1, with a possible D match to TRBD1 (6 bases). There are 10 residues in the CDR3. V was trimmed by 7 bases and J by 11 bases, leaving 12 bases between them. CDR1 is SGHRS, CDR2 YFSETQ, per germline. CDR3 bases: TGCGCCAGCCCTTACAGGGTGGCTTTCTTT. Translation: CASPYRVAFF.

The DNA for the CDR3 is TGTGCCAGTAGCATGGAAGGGAACCAAGCGTACTACGAGCAGTACTTC. This codes for CASSMEGNQAYYEQYF. The V and J genes are TRBV19 and TRBJ2-7; D remains ambiguous. CDR3 length: 16 residues. V shed 6 bases and J shed 3 bases, with 21 bases lying between them. The germline V gene has CDR1 LNHDA and CDR2 SQIVND (reference sequence). Combining the CDR3 with reference TRBV19 and TRBJ2-7 gives the whole variable domain DGGITQSPKYLFRKEGQNVTLSCEQNLNHDAMYWYRQDPGQGLRLIYYSQIVNDFQKGDIAEGYSVSREKKESFPLTVTSAQKNPTAFYLCASSMEGNQAYYEQYFGPGTRLTVT.

The CDR3 loop reads CASSLEIGGNSYEQYF. CDR3 DNA sequence: TGCGCCAGCAGCTTGGAGATCGGGGGTAACTCCTACGAGCAGTACTTC. The J gene is TRBJ2-7, the V gene TRBV5-1; possibly TRBD2 for D (6 bases). CDR1 and CDR2 from the germline V gene are SGHRS and YFSETQ. V lost 0 bases to trimming and J lost 0 bases, with 13 bases between them. The CDR3 consists of 16 residues.

This chain joins TRBV6-4 and TRBJ2-1, with TRBD2 matching over 7 bases. The CDR3 consists of 14 residues. V lost 3 bases to trimming and J lost 3 bases; unmatched junction nucleotides: 2. Germline V gene data show CDR1 as MRHNA and CDR2 as SNTAGT. The CDR3 coding sequence is TGTGCCAGCAGTGAAAGCGGGATCTACAATGAGCAGTTCTTC. Translating gives CASSESGIYNEQFF.

The chain uses TRBV29-1 and TRBJ1-5; D might be TRBD1 (6 bases). This CDR3 is built from 14 residues. Germline lookup yields CDR1 SQVTM and CDR2 ANQGSEA. V was trimmed by 4 bases and J by 1 base, leaving 11 bases between them. The DNA of the CDR3 is TGCAGCGTTGGGTTCAGGGGAAGCAATCAGCCCCAGCATTTT. Amino acids: CSVGFRGSNQPQHF.

The gene calls are TRBV28 and TRBJ1-5, with TRBD1 matching over 7 bases. Germline lookup yields CDR1 MDHEN and CDR2 SYDVKM. With V trimmed by 1 base and J by 5 bases, 2 bases remained unmatched. This CDR3 spans 14 amino acids. CDR3 loop: CASSLFDRDQPQHF. The CDR3, as DNA: TGTGCCAGCAGTTTATTTGACAGGGATCAGCCCCAGCATTTT.

V and J are TRBV5-1 and TRBJ2-1; D gene unclear. This CDR3 comprises 16 residues. Germline V gene lookup returns CDR1 SGHRS and CDR2 YFSETQ. V was shortened by 0 bases and J by 2 bases, with 12 bases between the two germline ends. CDR3 nucleotides: TGCGCCAGCAGCTTGGCTTGCTACCAAACCTACAATGAGCAGTTCTTC. Translation gives CASSLACYQTYNEQFF.

This chain uses TRBV29-1 with TRBJ1-2, with D perhaps matching TRBD1 (5 bases). The CDR3 is 16 amino acids. Trimming left V 5 bases short and J 4 bases short, with 23 bases between. CDR1 is SQVTM, CDR2 ANQGSEA, per germline. In nucleotides, the CDR3 is TGCAGCGTTCCCGCGGGGCAGGCGTCCTCTAGCTATGGCTACACCTTC. The encoded protein is CSVPAGQASSSYGYTF.

The J gene is TRBJ2-4, the V gene TRBV11-2; D could derive from TRBD1 or TRBD2 (5 bases each). V gave up 1 base and J gave up 9 bases, with 22 bases separating them. This CDR3 has 17 amino acids. Germline values: CDR1 SGHAT, CDR2 FQNNGV. The CDR3 here is CASSLGMQGPSVGIQYF. CDR3 coding DNA: TGTGCCAGCAGCTTAGGGATGCAGGGACCGTCAGTCGGCATTCAGTACTTC.

CDR3 region: CAMGGESTEAFF. CDR3 bases: TGTGCCATGGGAGGTGAGTCCACTGAAGCTTTCTTT. This sequence joins TRBV7-9 and TRBJ1-1; no firm D call. Germline V lookup: CDR1 SEHNR, CDR2 FQNEAQ (reference sequence). This CDR3 region has 12 residues. V was shortened by 10 bases and J by 4 bases, with 13 bases between the two germline ends.

The genes are TRBV6-5 and TRBJ1-2; 9 nucleotides agree with TRBD1. With V trimmed by 4 bases and J by 7 bases, 10 bases remained unmatched. The length of the CDR3 is 15 residues. Germline CDR1 MNHEY, CDR2 SVGAGI. The CDR3 coding sequence is TGTGCCAGCAGTTCGGACAGGGGAAAGACTGCTGGCTACACCTTC. Its protein product is CASSSDRGKTAGYTF.

This CDR3 is CASSLDKAPDNEQFF. The DNA for the CDR3 is TGTGCCAGCAGCTTAGATAAAGCGCCGGACAATGAGCAGTTCTTC. The chain links TRBV11-3 to TRBJ2-1; D is undetermined. CDR1 is SGHNT, CDR2 YENEEA, per germline. The CDR3 has 15 residues. V lost 0 bases and J 5 bases, leaving 11 bases between the germline ends.

The CDR3 loop is CASSWETQYF. CDR3 in DNA: TGTGCCAGCAGCTGGGAGACCCAGTACTTC. The chain recombines TRBV6-6 with TRBJ2-5; no firm D call. The germline V and J ends were trimmed by 6 bases and 5 bases, with 4 bases remaining between them. CDR1 and CDR2 from the germline V gene are MNHNY and SVGAGI (reference sequence). The CDR3 is 10 amino acids.

The V call is TRBV28, the J call TRBJ1-5; D possibly corresponds to TRBD1 (6 bases). The V and J ends lost 4 bases and 4 bases respectively, with 17 bases between them. Germline lookup yields CDR1 MDHEN and CDR2 SYDVKM. The CDR3 has 16 residues. The CDR3 DNA is TGTGCCAGCAGTTCCCCTACAGGGACTCGAAATCAGCCCCAGCATTTT. Translation: CASSSPTGTRNQPQHF.

The chain has TRBV30 and TRBJ2-7, with D possibly TRBD1 on 5 matching bases. Germline values: CDR1 GTSNPN, CDR2 SVGIG (reference sequence). The CDR3 spans 15 residues. With 3 bases removed from V and 3 bases from J, the gap between germline ends came to 18 bases. The CDR3 is CAWRGVGIKGYEQYF. CDR3 in DNA: TGTGCCTGGAGAGGGGTAGGGATCAAGGGCTACGAGCAGTACTTC.

The chain joins TRBV7-9 to TRBJ2-1; 9 bases align to TRBD2. In germline, CDR1 is SEHNR, CDR2 FQNEAQ (reference sequence). The V gene end was trimmed by 6 bases and the J gene end by 6 bases; junction bases not matched to a gene: 12. The CDR3 is 16 amino acids. CDR3 protein: CASRPPASGMVNEQFF. DNA of the CDR3: TGTGCCAGCAGGCCTCCCGCTAGCGGGATGGTCAATGAGCAGTTCTTC.

The chain is built from TRBV6-5 and TRBJ2-5; D tentatively fits TRBD1 or TRBD2 (5 bases each). The germline V gene has CDR1 MNHEY and CDR2 SVGAGI. The V end lost 2 bases, the J end lost 0 bases, and 13 bases lay between the germline ends. The CDR3 extends over 16 amino acids. This chain's CDR3 is CASSYESGQYQETQYF. The DNA of the CDR3 is TGTGCCAGCAGTTACGAGTCGGGGCAGTACCAAGAGACCCAGTACTTC.

This clone was observed once. The chain couples TRBV5-6 to TRBJ2-5; D gene ambiguous. Trimming left V 2 bases short and J 6 bases short, with 14 bases between. The CDR3 covers 14 residues. Germline V gives CDR1 SGHDT, CDR2 YYEEEE. CDR3 sequence (DNA): TGTGCCAGCAGCTTTAACGACGCGGTGAAGACCCAGTACTTC. This gives the protein CASSFNDAVKTQYF.

The J gene is TRBJ2-2, the V gene TRBV13; a possible D gene is TRBD1 (6 bases). Germline assignment: CDR1 PRHDT and CDR2 FYEKMQ (reference sequence). V was pared by 0 bases and J by 8 bases, with 19 bases between. The CDR3 totals 17 residues. CDR3: CASSLGTGFLGIGELFF. The CDR3 DNA reads TGTGCCAGCAGCTTAGGGACAGGATTCCTAGGGATTGGGGAGCTGTTTTTT.

In nucleotides, the CDR3 is TGTGCCACGCGACAGAGTTCGAACACTGAAGCTTTCTTT. It translates to CATRQSSNTEAFF. V is TRBV5-5 and J is TRBJ1-1; weak D call: TRBD1 (5 bases). The ends were cut back, 9 bases at V and 1 base at J, with 13 bases in the middle. Germline CDR1 and CDR2: SGHKS and YYEKEE (reference sequence). The CDR3 contains 13 residues.

The chain is built from TRBV18 and TRBJ2-3; 9 bases match TRBD1. The CDR3 length is 16 residues. After removal of 4 bases from V and 3 bases from J, the junction contained 8 bases not matched to a gene. The germline V gene has CDR1 KGHSH and CDR2 LQKENI. CDR3 amino acids: CASSLGVGTGTDTQYF. The CDR3 bases are TGTGCCAGCTCACTGGGAGTTGGGACAGGGACAGATACGCAGTATTTT.

This clone was found once. The CDR3, as DNA: TGTGCCAGCAGTCCCCCCACTAGCGGGAGGTCCGGGCAGTTCTTC. Its translation: CASSPPTSGRSGQFF. This rearrangement joins TRBV6-5 to TRBJ2-1; 12 nucleotides line up with TRBD2. The germline gives CDR1 MNHEY, CDR2 SVGAGI. This CDR3 is 15 amino acids long. With 5 bases clipped from V and 12 bases from J, the junction kept 11 bases outside the gene matches.

V usage is TRBV19 and J usage is TRBJ2-1; D ambiguous. Germline V gene lookup returns CDR1 LNHDA and CDR2 SQIVND (reference sequence). V was trimmed by 8 bases and J by 4 bases, leaving 9 bases between them. CDR3 length equals 12 residues. CDR3 residues: CASSSPYNEQFF. The CDR3 DNA reads as TGTGCCAGTTCTTCCCCTTACAATGAGCAGTTCTTC.

CDR3 loop: CASSFSVFRFDTQYF. Written as DNA, the CDR3 is TGTGCCAGCAGTTTTTCCGTTTTCAGGTTTGATACGCAGTATTTT. This chain connects TRBV28 to TRBJ2-3; D uncertain. Per the germline V gene, CDR1 is MDHEN and CDR2 is SYDVKM. Between the trimmed V and J ends, which lost 3 bases and 6 bases, there was a span of 16 bases. This CDR3 has 15 amino acids.